This TCR beta chain was observed in a study of PD-1 blockade in classical Hodgkin lymphoma. Findings and caveats of the study: Compared with healthy donors, newly diagnosed patients reportedly showed lower baseline TCR diversity. Nivolumab initiation under 1 year post-ASCT meant exclusion. The causes of the repertoire differences, possibly disease activity or prior therapy, remain undefined.

Here immunoSEQ multiplex PCR was the method, and the copy in TCRdb shows in-frame clones only, minus some. Altogether some 48,000 clones are present, about 80% being singletons, with the ten largest covering approximately 18%. As concerns this clone: Its target is unknown.

The time point was: cycle 4 day 1 (C4D1), after 6 weeks of nivolumab. Brentuximab vedotin exposure varied among the patients, all of whom had relapsed after autologous stem cell transplantation. Complete response, partial response or progressive disease were the best responses. Germline V gene sequence: CDR1 SGHKS, CDR2 YYEKEE (reference sequence). Trimming cost V 1 base and J 10 bases, with 20 bases left between them. The CDR3 is made up of 15 amino acids. This sample comprised peripheral blood mononuclear cells (PBMCs), obtained before the fourth cycle of nivolumab. The chain employs TRBV5-5 and TRBJ1-1; perhaps TRBD1 as D (5 bases). This sequence originates from a human donor with classical Hodgkin lymphoma. CDR3 DNA: TGTGCCAGCAGCTTGCTCTTTGGCAGCAGGGTTTCAGCTTTCTTT. Translating gives CASSLLFGSRVSAFF.